This is a list of T cell receptor beta chains from one sample in a study of OX40 agonist ivuxolimab in advanced cancers. Sequencing was performed with immunoSEQ multiplex PCR; in TCRdb, only in-frame clones are kept and a portion is missing. This table has roughly 62,000 clones, 91% appearing once. This material consisted of CD4+ or CD8+ T cells sorted from blood, taken in a trial of the OX40 agonist ivuxolimab. The receptors stem from an adult with an advanced solid tumor such as melanoma, head and neck, liver or kidney cancer. Both conserved end residues are part of each CDR3. The D gene is left open where the match is weak. The size of a clone is reported for some rows only, either as once, few or many, or as a class for expanded clones.

size,D,J,V,CDR3,DNA
few,NA,TRBJ2-3,TRBV27,CASSLSGTRDTQYF,TGTGCCAGCAGTTTAAGCGGGACAAGAGATACGCAGTATTTT
few,NA,TRBJ2-7,TRBV7-8,CASSLDAGITYEQYF,TGTGCCAGCAGCTTAGACGCGGGTATCACCTACGAGCAGTACTTC
many,NA,TRBJ2-1,TRBV15,CATSRAQDIDNEQFF,TGTGCCACCAGCAGAGCACAGGATATTGACAATGAGCAGTTCTTC
NA,NA,TRBJ2-7,TRBV28,CASSSHGTATYEQYF,TGTGCCAGCAGTTCCCACGGGACGGCGACCTACGAGCAGTACTTC
NA,NA,TRBJ1-5,TRBV28,CASSSHSTGQPQHF,TGTGCCAGCAGTTCCCATTCAACAGGTCAGCCCCAGCATTTT
NA,NA,TRBJ2-6,TRBV5-4,CASSLEYSASSGANVLTF,TGTGCCAGCAGCTTGGAGTACAGCGCGAGCTCTGGGGCCAACGTCCTGACTTTC
NA,NA,TRBJ2-1,TRBV5-8,CASSSHQGPHVDEQFF,TGTGCCAGCAGCTCCCACCAGGGCCCACACGTCGATGAGCAGTTCTTC
NA,NA,TRBJ2-7,TRBV28,CASSTPTSYEQYF,TGTGCCAGCAGCACCCCTACCTCCTACGAGCAGTACTTC
NA,NA,TRBJ2-7,TRBV4-3,CASSQGLGNYEQYF,TGCGCCAGCAGCCAAGGCCTCGGGAACTACGAGCAGTACTTC
once,NA,TRBJ2-1,TRBV6-6,CASSYLIGALEQFF,TGTGCCAGCAGTTACCTGATCGGGGCACTTGAGCAGTTCTTC
NA,NA,TRBJ2-3,TRBV5-1,CASSFWGTDTQYF,TGCGCCAGCAGTTTTTGGGGCACAGATACGCAGTATTTT
NA,NA,TRBJ2-5,TRBV7-9,CASSPTSSQETQYF,TGTGCCAGCAGCCCCACTAGCAGCCAAGAGACCCAGTACTTC
NA,NA,TRBJ2-7,TRBV11-2,CASSSARLQGEGGEQYF,TGTGCCAGCAGCTCTGCCCGTCTCCAGGGGGAGGGGGGCGAGCAGTACTTC
NA,NA,TRBJ2-7,TRBV7-8,CASTLGVGDEQYF,TGTGCCAGCACCTTAGGGGTTGGCGACGAGCAGTACTTC
few,NA,TRBJ2-7,TRBV12-2,CASRLLREPKSEQYF,TGTGCAAGTCGCTTGTTGCGGGAGCCTAAATCAGAGCAGTACTTC
NA,NA,TRBJ2-2,TRBV27,CASSSLNTGELFF,TGTGCCAGCAGTTCTCTGAACACCGGGGAGCTGTTTTTT
NA,NA,TRBJ1-2,TRBV4-3,CASSQGMGRGDYGYTF,TGCGCCAGCAGCCAAGGCATGGGCCGGGGGGACTATGGCTACACCTTC
NA,NA,TRBJ2-5,TRBV7-8,CASSLVRVIQETQYF,TGTGCCAGCAGCTTAGTTAGGGTTATCCAAGAGACCCAGTACTTC
NA,NA,TRBJ2-5,TRBV27,CASSPFAEETQYF,TGTGCCAGCAGCCCTTTTGCGGAAGAGACCCAGTACTTC
once,TRBD2,TRBJ2-5,TRBV11-2,CASSSRTSGTGETQYF,TGTGCCAGCAGCAGCAGGACTAGCGGGACTGGAGAGACCCAGTACTTC
once,NA,TRBJ2-1,TRBV9,CASKGTSNEQFF,TGTGCCAGCAAAGGGACCTCGAATGAGCAGTTCTTC
NA,NA,TRBJ2-3,TRBV9,CASSVISSADTQYF,TGTGCCAGCAGCGTTATTAGTTCAGCAGATACGCAGTATTTT
NA,NA,TRBJ2-7,TRBV19,CASSIDLGGYEQYF,TGTGCCAGTAGTATAGATCTGGGCGGATACGAGCAGTACTTC